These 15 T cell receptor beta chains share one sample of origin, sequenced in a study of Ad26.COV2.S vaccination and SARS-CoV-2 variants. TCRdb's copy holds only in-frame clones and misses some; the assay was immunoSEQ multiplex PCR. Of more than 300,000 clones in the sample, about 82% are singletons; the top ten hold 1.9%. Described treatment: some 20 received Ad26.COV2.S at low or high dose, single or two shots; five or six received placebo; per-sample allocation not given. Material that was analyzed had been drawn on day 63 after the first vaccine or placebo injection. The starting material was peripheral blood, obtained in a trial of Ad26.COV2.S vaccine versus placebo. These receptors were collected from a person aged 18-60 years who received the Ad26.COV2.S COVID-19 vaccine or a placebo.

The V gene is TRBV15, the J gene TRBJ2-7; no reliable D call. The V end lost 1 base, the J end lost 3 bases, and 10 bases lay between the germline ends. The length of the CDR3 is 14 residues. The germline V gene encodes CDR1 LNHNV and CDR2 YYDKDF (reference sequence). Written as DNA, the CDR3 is TGTGCCACCAGCAGAGGTCTTCCCGGCTACGAGCAGTACTTC. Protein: CATSRGLPGYEQYF.

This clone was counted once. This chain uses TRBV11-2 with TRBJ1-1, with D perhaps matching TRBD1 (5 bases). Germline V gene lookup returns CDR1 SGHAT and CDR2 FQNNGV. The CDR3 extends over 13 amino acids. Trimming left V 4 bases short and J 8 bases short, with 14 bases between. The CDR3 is CASSSHRQSEAFF. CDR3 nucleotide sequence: TGTGCCAGCAGCTCCCACCGACAGAGCGAAGCTTTCTTT. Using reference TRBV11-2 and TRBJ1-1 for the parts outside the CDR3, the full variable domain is EAGVAQSPRYKIIEKRQSVAFWCNPISGHATLYWYQQILGQGPKLLIQFQNNGVVDDSQLPKDRFSAERLKGVDSTLKIQPAKLEDSAVYLCASSSHRQSEAFFGQGTRLTVV.

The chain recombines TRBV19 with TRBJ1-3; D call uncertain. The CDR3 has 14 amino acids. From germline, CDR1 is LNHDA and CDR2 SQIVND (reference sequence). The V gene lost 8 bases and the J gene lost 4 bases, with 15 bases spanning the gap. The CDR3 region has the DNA TGTGCCAGTGCAAATCCGGGATCAGGAAACACCATATATTTT. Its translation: CASANPGSGNTIYF.

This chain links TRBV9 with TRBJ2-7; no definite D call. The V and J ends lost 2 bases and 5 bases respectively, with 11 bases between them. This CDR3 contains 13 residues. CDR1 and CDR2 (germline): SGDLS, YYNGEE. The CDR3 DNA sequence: TGTGCCAGCAGCGTCTCAGTGTCCCACGAGCAGTACTTC. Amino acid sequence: CASSVSVSHEQYF.

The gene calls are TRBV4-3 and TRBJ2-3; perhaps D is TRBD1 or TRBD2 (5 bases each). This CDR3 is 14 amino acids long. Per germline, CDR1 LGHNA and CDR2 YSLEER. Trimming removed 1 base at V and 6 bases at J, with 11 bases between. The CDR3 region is CASSQVRGLDTQYF. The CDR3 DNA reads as TGCGCCAGCAGCCAAGTCCGGGGCCTGGATACGCAGTATTTT.

The chain's CDR3 is CASSAPSGGEGMNTEAFF. The CDR3 nucleotides read TGTGCCAGCAGTGCCCCGTCGGGGGGCGAAGGTATGAACACTGAAGCTTTCTTT. The chain links TRBV6-1 to TRBJ1-1, with D perhaps matching TRBD1 (6 bases). Trimming removed 4 bases at V and 0 bases at J, with 21 bases between. Germline values: CDR1 MNHNS, CDR2 SASEGT. This CDR3 is built from 18 residues.

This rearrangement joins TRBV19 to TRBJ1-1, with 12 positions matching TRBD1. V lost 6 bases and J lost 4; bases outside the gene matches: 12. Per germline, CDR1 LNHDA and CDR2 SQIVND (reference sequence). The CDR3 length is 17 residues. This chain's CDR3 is CASRISFRDRGLTEAFF. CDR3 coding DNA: TGTGCCAGTAGGATTAGCTTCCGGGACAGGGGGCTCACTGAAGCTTTCTTT.

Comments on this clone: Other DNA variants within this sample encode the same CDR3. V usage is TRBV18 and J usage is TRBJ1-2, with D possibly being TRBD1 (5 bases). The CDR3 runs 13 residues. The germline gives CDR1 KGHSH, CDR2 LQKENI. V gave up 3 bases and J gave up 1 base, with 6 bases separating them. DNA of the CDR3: TGTGCCAGCTCACCCGACAGTAACTATGGCTACACCTTC. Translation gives CASSPDSNYGYTF.

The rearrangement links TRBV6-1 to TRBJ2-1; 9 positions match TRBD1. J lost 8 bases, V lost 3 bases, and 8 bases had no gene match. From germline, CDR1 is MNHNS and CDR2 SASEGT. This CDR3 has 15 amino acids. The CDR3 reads CASSETGTGLYEQFF. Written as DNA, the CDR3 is TGTGCCAGCAGTGAGACCGGGACAGGGCTCTATGAGCAGTTCTTC.

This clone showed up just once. This chain's CDR3 is CASGPPPYGYTF. DNA of the CDR3: TGTGCTAGTGGACCTCCGCCCTATGGCTACACCTTC. The gene calls are TRBV19 and TRBJ1-2; D is undetermined. Germline V CDR1 and CDR2: LNHDA, SQIVND (reference sequence). The CDR3 loop spans 12 amino acids.

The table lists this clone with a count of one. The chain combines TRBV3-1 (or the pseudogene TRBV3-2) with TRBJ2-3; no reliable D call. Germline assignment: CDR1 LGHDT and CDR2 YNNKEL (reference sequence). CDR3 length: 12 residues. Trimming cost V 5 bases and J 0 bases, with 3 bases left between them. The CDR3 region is CASSSSTDTQYF. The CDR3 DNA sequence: TGTGCCAGCAGCAGTAGCACAGATACGCAGTATTTT.

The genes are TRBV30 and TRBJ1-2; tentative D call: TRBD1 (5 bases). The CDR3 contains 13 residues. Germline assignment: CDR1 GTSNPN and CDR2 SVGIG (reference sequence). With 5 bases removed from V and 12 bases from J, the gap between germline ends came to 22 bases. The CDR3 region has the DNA TGTGCCTGGGGGGCCGACAGCGCCAATGTAAACACCTTC. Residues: CAWGADSANVNTF.

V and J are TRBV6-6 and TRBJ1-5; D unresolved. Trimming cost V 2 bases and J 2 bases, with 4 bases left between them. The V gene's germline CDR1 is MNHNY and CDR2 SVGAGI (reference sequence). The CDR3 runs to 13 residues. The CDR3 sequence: CASSYERNQPQHF. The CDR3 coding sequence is TGTGCCAGCAGTTACGAACGCAATCAGCCCCAGCATTTT.

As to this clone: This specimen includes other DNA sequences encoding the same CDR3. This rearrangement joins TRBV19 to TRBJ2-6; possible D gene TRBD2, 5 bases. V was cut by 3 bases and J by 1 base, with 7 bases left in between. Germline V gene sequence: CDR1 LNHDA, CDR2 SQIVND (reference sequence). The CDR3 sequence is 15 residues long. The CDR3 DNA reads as TGTGCCAGTAGTATCTCGGGGTCTGGGGCCAACGTCCTGACTTTC. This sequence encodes CASSISGSGANVLTF.

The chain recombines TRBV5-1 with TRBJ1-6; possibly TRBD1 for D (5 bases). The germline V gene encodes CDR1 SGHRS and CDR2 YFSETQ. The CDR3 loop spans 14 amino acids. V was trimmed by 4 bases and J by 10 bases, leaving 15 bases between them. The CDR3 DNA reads TGCGCCAGCAGCCCCTGGACCTGGGACTCACCCCTCCACTTT. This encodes CASSPWTWDSPLHF.